This entry concerns a single T cell receptor beta chain. TCRdb keeps only in-frame clones here, not all; method: immunoSEQ multiplex PCR. The data hold about 480,000 clones, with around nine tenths observed a single time. Treatment specified: 15 to 20 received Ad26.COV2.S at low or high dose, single or two shots; roughly 5 received placebo; per-sample allocation not given. Collection of samples fell on day 63 after the first vaccine or placebo injection. This entry comes from a study of Ad26.COV2.S vaccination and SARS-CoV-2 variants. In germline, CDR1 is SQVTM, CDR2 ANQGSEA. V was shortened by 7 bases and J by 6 bases, with 2 bases between the two germline ends. This CDR3 contains 8 residues.

This chain uses TRBV29-1 with TRBJ2-3; D not certain. This receptor was taken from a person aged 18 to 65 who received the Ad26.COV2.S COVID-19 vaccine or a placebo. This material consisted of peripheral blood, taken in a trial of Ad26.COV2.S vaccine versus placebo. The CDR3 DNA is TGCAGCGCCGATACGCAGTATTTT. This gives the protein CSADTQYF.